This TCR beta chain was sequenced for a study of graft-versus-host responses after intestinal transplantation. About the research overall: Recipients received multivisceral, liver-intestinal, or isolated intestinal transplants. Following induction with anti-thymocyte globulin, all recipients were given tacrolimus and steroids for around three years. Whole-study findings and limits: Allografts carried high graft-versus-host to host-versus-graft clonal ratios in patients having graft-donor T cell macrochimerism.

Only in-frame clones appear in the TCRdb table, and some are missing; sequencing was by immunoSEQ multiplex PCR. The data hold 25,000 to 30,000 clones, with 87% observed a single time. Points on this clone: Its antigen is currently unknown.

The V and J ends lost 5 bases and 3 bases, in that order; junction bases with no gene match: 4. Germline V gene sequence: CDR1 MNHNS, CDR2 SASEGT. The CDR3 is 14 amino acids. This sequence joins TRBV6-1 and TRBJ2-7; 10 bases agree with TRBD1. The sample consisted of PBMCs, taken about 430 days after intestinal transplantation. The receptor comes from a human patient who received an intestinal transplant, so some T cells may come from the graft donor. The CDR3 reads CASSFGTGDYEQYF. The CDR3 DNA sequence: TGTGCCAGCAGTTTCGGGACAGGGGACTACGAGCAGTACTTC.